The 25 T cell receptor beta chains in this list originate from one sample, sequenced in a study of neurological immune-mediated disorders. TCRdb passed the 5' RACE reads through MiXCR, listing each CDR3 protein once. The sample gives tens of thousands of distinct CDR3 sequences, roughly 4.8% of which show up once; roughly 2.4% is in the top ten. The specimen sequenced was PBMCs. The receptors were sampled from a woman aged 30 to 39 with multiple sclerosis.

This clonotype occurred many times. V gene TRBV7-8 combines with J gene TRBJ2-1; TRBD1 might be the D (5 bases). The germline gives CDR1 SGHVS, CDR2 FQNEAQ. V shed 3 bases and J shed 2 bases, with 11 bases lying between them. CDR3 length: 15 residues. CDR3 in amino acids: CASSFMGRTYNEQFF. CDR3 nucleotide sequence: TGTGCCAGCAGCTTTATGGGGCGTACCTACAATGAGCAGTTCTTC.

This chain uses TRBV11-2 with TRBJ2-3, with 8 bases aligning to TRBD2. Germline V CDR1 and CDR2: SGHAT, FQNNGV. This CDR3 region has 16 residues. With V trimmed by 3 bases and J by 0 bases, 5 bases remained unmatched. The CDR3 here is CASSFFAGGSTDTQYF. The CDR3 bases are TGTGCCAGCAGCTTTTTTGCGGGGGGAAGCACAGATACGCAGTATTTT.

The sample holds many counts of this clonotype. V gene TRBV24-1 combines with J gene TRBJ2-1; tentatively, D is TRBD1 (5 bases). CDR1 is KGHDR, CDR2 SFDVKD, per germline. This CDR3 is built from 16 residues. The V end lost 1 base, the J end lost 1 base, and 10 bases lay between the germline ends. The CDR3 sequence: CATSDFPGSSYNEQFF. In nucleotides, the CDR3 is TGTGCCACCAGTGATTTTCCAGGGTCATCCTACAATGAGCAGTTCTTC.

There are many counts of this clonotype. J is TRBJ2-7 and V is TRBV5-1, with 7 bases identical to TRBD2. Germline V gene data show CDR1 as SGHRS and CDR2 as YFSETQ. The CDR3 is 18 amino acids. The ends lost 1 base at V and 2 bases at J; junction bases unmatched: 15. CDR3 residues: CASSLWGGKSAAPYEQYF. The CDR3 nucleotides read TGCGCCAGCAGCTTGTGGGGAGGGAAGTCCGCTGCACCCTACGAGCAGTACTTC.

This clonotype was detected many times. The chain combines TRBV5-1 with TRBJ2-1; 7 positions agree with TRBD2. There are 14 residues in the CDR3. V dropped 5 bases and J dropped 9; count of bases not matched to a gene: 11. The germline gives CDR1 SGHRS, CDR2 YFSETQ. DNA for the CDR3: TGCGCCAGCAGGGCGGGAGAGAGGGCGGGTGAGCAGTTCTTC. This sequence encodes CASRAGERAGEQFF.

This clonotype was recorded many times. The chain joins TRBV15 to TRBJ2-5; 7 positions match TRBD2. The junction had 10 bases not matched to a gene; V was cut back by 5 bases and J by 7 bases. The CDR3 covers 14 residues. Germline lookup yields CDR1 LNHNV and CDR2 YYDKDF (reference sequence). CDR3 DNA: TGTGCCACCAGCGACCGGGACTATACTGGGACCCAGTACTTC. Its protein product is CATSDRDYTGTQYF.

This clonotype was counted ten times or more. V and J are TRBV9 and TRBJ1-6; D perhaps matches TRBD1 (6 bases). Germline assignment: CDR1 SGDLS and CDR2 YYNGEE. The CDR3 totals 14 residues. The V end was cut by 4 bases, the J end by 8 bases, with 13 bases between. CDR3 nucleotides: TGTGCCAGCAGCCGGGACAATGCCGATTCACCCCTCCACTTT. Protein product: CASSRDNADSPLHF. The full variable domain, its missing parts supplied by reference TRBV9 and TRBJ1-6, is DSGVTQTPKHLITATGQRVTLRCSPRSGDLSVYWYQQSLDQGLQFLIQYYNGEERAKGNILERFSAQQFPDLHSELNLSSLELGDSALYFCASSRDNADSPLHFGNGTRLTVT.

This clonotype has at least ten counts. This sequence joins TRBV3-1 and TRBJ2-1; TRBD1 matches 8 bases. Germline CDR1 and CDR2: LGHDT and YNNKEL (reference sequence). CDR3 size: 18 residues. V trimming: 4 bases; J trimming: 4 bases; junction bases outside the gene matches: 15. The CDR3 DNA reads as TGTGCCAGCAGCCCCTTGCCCTCAGGGGGCGGGAAATACAATGAGCAGTTCTTC. It translates to CASSPLPSGGGKYNEQFF.

The chain employs TRBV18 and TRBJ2-1; 10 nucleotides line up with TRBD2. V dropped 4 bases and J dropped 4; count of bases not matched to a gene: 10. The CDR3 has 17 residues. CDR1 is KGHSH and CDR2 is LQKENI in the germline V gene. Written as DNA, the CDR3 is TGTGCCAGCTCACGAGGTGGTCTAGCGGGGGAATACAATGAGCAGTTCTTC. It translates to CASSRGGLAGEYNEQFF.

This clonotype was counted many times. The genes are TRBV4-1 and TRBJ2-1; TRBD1 matches 12 bases. CDR1 and CDR2 from the germline V gene are MGHRA and YSYEKL. J lost 7 bases, V lost 2 bases, and 3 bases had no gene match. The CDR3 is 15 amino acids. The CDR3 loop reads CASSQRDRGLNEQFF. The CDR3 DNA follows: TGCGCCAGCAGCCAAAGGGACAGGGGGCTAAATGAGCAGTTCTTC.

Many counts were recorded for this clonotype. This chain joins TRBV2 and TRBJ2-2; D call uncertain. The CDR3 totals 14 residues. Germline loops: CDR1 SNHLY, CDR2 FYNNEI. V lost 2 bases and J 4 bases, leaving 8 bases between the germline ends. As DNA, the CDR3 is TGTGCCAGCAGTGAAAGTCAACTCACCGGGGAGCTGTTTTTT. Amino acids: CASSESQLTGELFF.

Only a few counts were recorded for this clonotype. The V gene is TRBV4-1, the J gene TRBJ1-1; D is unclear. V lost 0 bases, J lost 7 bases, and 21 bases lay in between. CDR1 MGHRA and CDR2 YSYEKL come from the germline V gene. CDR3 size: 17 residues. The CDR3 reads CASSQEGGLLYSGEAFF. Written as DNA, the CDR3 is TGCGCCAGCAGCCAAGAAGGAGGGTTGCTTTACAGTGGTGAAGCTTTCTTT.

The chain joins TRBV28 to TRBJ1-2; possibly TRBD1 for D (5 bases). The CDR3 is 13 residues long. The V and J ends lost 5 bases and 4 bases respectively, with 11 bases between them. Per germline, CDR1 MDHEN and CDR2 SYDVKM. DNA of the CDR3: TGTGCCAGCAGTCCACGGGACTTCTATGGCTACACCTTC. Its translation: CASSPRDFYGYTF.

This clonotype was found once. The chain couples TRBV20-1 to TRBJ2-3; no firm D call. The CDR3 spans 13 residues. Trimming shortened V by 4 bases and J by 1 base, and 9 bases separated the two germline ends. Germline V gene lookup returns CDR1 DFQATT and CDR2 SNEGSKA (reference sequence). CDR3 nucleotides: TGCAGTGCTAATCGGCCAGGCACAGATACGCAGTATTTT. Its translation is CSANRPGTDTQYF.

The table lists this clonotype with many counts. V and J are TRBV4-1 and TRBJ2-2, with D perhaps being TRBD1 or TRBD2 (5 bases each). Germline values: CDR1 MGHRA, CDR2 YSYEKL. This CDR3 has 16 amino acids. V lost 2 bases, J lost 0 bases, and 10 bases lay in between. This chain's CDR3 is CASSQRDAANTGELFF. The CDR3 DNA reads as TGCGCCAGCAGCCAACGGGACGCGGCGAACACCGGGGAGCTGTTTTTT.

This clonotype was counted ten times or more. The chain combines TRBV5-1 with TRBJ1-1; D gene uncertain. CDR1 is SGHRS, CDR2 YFSETQ, per germline. This CDR3 region has 15 residues. V lost 4 bases and J 1 base, leaving 14 bases between the germline ends. CDR3 loop: CASSPILTENTEAFF. In nucleotides, the CDR3 is TGCGCCAGCAGCCCTATCCTGACGGAGAACACTGAAGCTTTCTTT.

The table lists this clonotype with many counts. The chain has TRBV12-3 or TRBV12-4 and TRBJ2-5, with D possibly TRBD2 on 6 matching bases. This CDR3 has 15 amino acids. The V end was cut by 5 bases, the J end by 4 bases, with 17 bases between. DNA of the CDR3: TGTGCCAGCAGTCCCCTGGGGAAGGGAGGAGAGACCCAGTACTTC. Amino acids: CASSPLGKGGETQYF.

This clonotype was seen repeatedly, ten times or more. The chain has TRBV7-2 and TRBJ2-7; 9 nucleotides agree with TRBD2. J lost 5 bases, V lost 5 bases, and 4 bases had no gene match. The CDR3 contains 13 residues. Germline loops: CDR1 SGHTA, CDR2 FQGNSA. The CDR3 spells CASSRTSVHEQYF. CDR3 bases: TGTGCCAGCAGCAGGACTAGCGTCCACGAGCAGTACTTC.

This clonotype was counted many times. This chain connects TRBV25-1 to TRBJ1-1; the D gene is possibly TRBD1 (6 bases). CDR3 size: 14 residues. Germline values: CDR1 MGHDK, CDR2 SYGVNS. V was trimmed by 1 base and J by 2 bases, leaving 8 bases between them. CDR3 bases: TGTGCCAGCAGTGAATCAGGGGCCAACACTGAAGCTTTCTTT. Amino acids: CASSESGANTEAFF.

This clonotype showed up many times. The chain combines TRBV6-2 or TRBV6-3 with TRBJ2-7; maybe TRBD1 (9 bases). Germline CDR1 is MNHEY and CDR2 is SVGEGT. Deletions cut 6 bases from V and 6 bases from J, with 21 bases between. The CDR3 has 15 residues. Here the CDR3 reads CASSGRGQGRIEQYV. The CDR3 nucleotides read TGTGCCAGCAGCGGGAGGGGACAGGGAAGGATCGAGCAGTACGTC.

Ten or more counts support this clonotype. The V and J genes are TRBV6-6 and TRBJ2-7; TRBD2 agrees at 7 bases. CDR3 length: 18 amino acids. V was clipped by 8 bases and J by 2 bases; unmatched bases: 21. Germline V lookup: CDR1 MNHNY, CDR2 SVGAGI (reference sequence). The CDR3 nucleotides are TGTGCCAGCTCCTCGGGAAAGCGTACTAGCGAGATACCCTACGAGCAGTACTTC. Encoded protein: CASSSGKRTSEIPYEQYF.

This clonotype was seen repeatedly, ten times or more. The rearrangement links TRBV20-1 to TRBJ1-2; D uncertain. The length of the CDR3 is 14 residues. In germline, CDR1 is DFQATT, CDR2 SNEGSKA (reference sequence). V lost 0 bases, J lost 4 bases, and 12 bases lay in between. Here the CDR3 reads CSARDNAARYGYTF. In DNA form, the CDR3 reads TGCAGTGCTAGAGATAATGCGGCCCGCTATGGCTACACCTTC.

Many counts were recorded for this clonotype. V and J are TRBV20-1 and TRBJ2-5; 9 nucleotides agree with TRBD2. Germline V lookup: CDR1 DFQATT, CDR2 SNEGSKA (reference sequence). The CDR3 runs to 13 residues. The J segment lost 2 bases and the V segment lost 6 bases, leaving 4 bases of the junction unmatched. CDR3 sequence (DNA): TGCAGTGCCCAGACTAGCGGACAAGAGACCCAGTACTTC. This gives the protein CSAQTSGQETQYF.

This clonotype was observed at least ten times. The chain carries TRBV20-1 and TRBJ2-3, with a weak D call TRBD2 (5 bases). Trimming pared 1 base from V and 5 bases from J, leaving 13 bases between. Germline V gene lookup returns CDR1 DFQATT and CDR2 SNEGSKA (reference sequence). The CDR3 consists of 14 residues. CDR3 in amino acids: CSARVGAGGDTQYF. DNA of the CDR3: TGCAGTGCTAGAGTGGGAGCCGGTGGAGATACGCAGTATTTT.

This clonotype was recorded at least ten times. The chain couples TRBV13 to TRBJ2-7; tentative D call: TRBD2 (6 bases). Deletions cut 6 bases from V and 3 bases from J, with 15 bases between. Looked up from germline, CDR1 is PRHDT and CDR2 is FYEKMQ (reference sequence). CDR3 length: 14 amino acids. CDR3 protein: CASSSQRANYEQYF. The DNA of the CDR3 is TGTGCCAGCAGTTCTCAGCGGGCGAACTACGAGCAGTACTTC. Combining the CDR3 with reference TRBV13 and TRBJ2-7 gives the whole variable domain AAGVIQSPRHLIKEKRETATLKCYPIPRHDTVYWYQQGPGQDPQFLISFYEKMQSDKGSIPDRFSAQQFSDYHSELNMSSLELGDSALYFCASSSQRANYEQYFGPGTRLTVT.